This T cell receptor beta chain was recorded in a study of beta chain features in type 1 diabetes. About the study: There was similarity between patients and healthy donors in age, gender and cell yields. Study-wide points: TCRB CDR3s were moderately but significantly shorter in Type 1 diabetes patients in all four CD4+ subsets. Relative to healthy donors, patients appeared to have naive, central memory and Treg TCRB repertoires that were more similar.

The whole isolated RNA underwent reverse transcription, so sequencing captured expressed TCRB transcripts. Naive, central memory and regulatory T cell samples came to a mean of about 3.9 million reads. The data were produced by immunoSEQ multiplex PCR, yet TCRdb's version contains in-frame clones alone and is incomplete. The table shows a few hundred thousand clones, with around 15% occurring only once. The sample holds a few counts of this clone. Its target is unknown. The sample comprised naive CD4+ T cells from blood. The receptor was derived from a man aged 25 to 40 with type 1 diabetes.

CDR3 residues: CASTSTGAANTGELFF. The CDR3 DNA sequence: TGTGCCAGTACCTCGACAGGGGCCGCGAACACCGGGGAGCTGTTTTTT. The rearrangement links TRBV19 to TRBJ2-2, with 8 bases fitting TRBD1. With V trimmed by 7 bases and J by 0 bases, 7 bases remained unmatched. The germline gives CDR1 LNHDA, CDR2 SQIVND (reference sequence). CDR3 length equals 16 residues. The whole variable domain, remainder taken from reference TRBV19 and TRBJ2-2, is DGGITQSPKYLFRKEGQNVTLSCEQNLNHDAMYWYRQDPGQGLRLIYYSQIVNDFQKGDIAEGYSVSREKKESFPLTVTSAQKNPTAFYLCASTSTGAANTGELFFGEGSRLTVL.